This entry lists 13 T cell receptor beta chains sequenced from one sample in a study of monozygotic twins with inflammatory bowel disease. TCRdb reprocessed the 5' RACE reads, keeping one entry per CDR3 protein, no DNA. The ten top clones account for 2% to 2.5%, within a sample of approximately 330,000 distinct CDR3 sequences. Sequencing was performed on blood. These receptors all stem from a human donor with ulcerative colitis or Crohn's disease, or a healthy co-twin of an affected twin (not recorded which).

This rearrangement joins TRBV28 to TRBJ2-1; TCRdb returns TRBD1, unconfirmable since there is no DNA. The germline gives CDR1 MDHEN, CDR2 SYDVKM. The length of the CDR3 is 17 residues. CDR3: CASSFETRQGADNEQFF.

The chain joins TRBV4-1 to TRBJ2-2; TCRdb selects TRBD2, and the lack of DNA leaves this call unchecked. Germline values: CDR1 MGHRA, CDR2 YSYEKL. The CDR3 runs to 16 residues. The CDR3 spells CASRTYSGVNTGELFF.

The V call is TRBV5-1, the J call TRBJ1-1; TCRdb names TRBD1, which stays unverified in the absence of DNA. Germline CDR1 SGHRS, CDR2 YFSETQ. The CDR3 is 14 residues long. CDR3 region: CASSLGQPNTEAFF.

The gene calls are TRBV5-8 and TRBJ1-4; the TCRdb D gene call, TRBD1, has no DNA to confirm it. The germline V gene encodes CDR1 SGHTS and CDR2 YDEGEE. The CDR3 covers 15 residues. CDR3: CASSLPGRFNEKLFF.

The V and J genes are TRBV5-1 and TRBJ2-1; TCRdb outputs TRBD1, but without DNA this stays unchecked. CDR3 size: 17 residues. The V gene's germline CDR1 is SGHRS and CDR2 YFSETQ. The CDR3 region is CASSLAIGTGVSNEQFF. Drawing the rest from reference TRBV5-1 and TRBJ2-1, the complete variable domain is KAGVTQTPRYLIKTRGQQVTLSCSPISGHRSVSWYQQTPGQGLQFLFEYFSETQRNKGNFPGRFSGRQFSNSRSEMNVSTLELGDSALYLCASSLAIGTGVSNEQFFGPGTRLTVL.

CDR3 sequence reads: CSVEADRDNIQYF. The V and J genes are TRBV29-1 and TRBJ2-4; TCRdb reports TRBD1, a call that lacks DNA to check it against. CDR1 is SQVTM, CDR2 ANQGSEA, per germline. This CDR3 region has 13 residues. The full variable domain, with the rest looked up from reference TRBV29-1 and TRBJ2-4, is SAVISQKPSRDICQRGTSLTIQCQVDSQVTMMFWYRQQPGQSLTLIATANQGSEATYESGFVIDKFPISRPNLTFSTLTVSNMSPEDSSIYLCSVEADRDNIQYFGAGTRLSVL.

The CDR3 spells CASTPRDSGNTEAFF. The rearrangement links TRBV5-4 to TRBJ1-1; absent DNA, TCRdb's TRBD1 call cannot be checked. Germline V gene data show CDR1 as SGHNT and CDR2 as YYREEE (reference sequence). This CDR3 spans 15 amino acids.

V gene TRBV9 combines with J gene TRBJ2-7; TCRdb lists TRBD1, though no DNA is available to test this call. Per the germline V gene, CDR1 is SGDLS and CDR2 is YYNGEE. CDR3 length: 16 amino acids. CDR3 sequence: CASSVVRTASPYEQYF.

V gene TRBV20-1 combines with J gene TRBJ2-7. The CDR3 is 11 amino acids. Germline V gene data show CDR1 as DFQATT and CDR2 as SNEGSKA (reference sequence). Here the CDR3 reads CSASGVYEQYF.

The chain carries TRBV29-1 and TRBJ1-1; no DNA is available, so the TRBD1 call from TCRdb remains unchecked. The CDR3 contains 15 residues. In germline, CDR1 is SQVTM, CDR2 ANQGSEA. The chain's CDR3 is CSVSVQGAPNTEAFF.

V gene TRBV6-1 combines with J gene TRBJ2-3; TCRdb reports TRBD1, a call that lacks DNA to check it against. This CDR3 is built from 15 residues. Germline CDR1 MNHNS, CDR2 SASEGT. The CDR3: CASRKQGVLTDTLYF.

This chain uses TRBV6-6 with TRBJ2-7; TCRdb returns TRBD1, unconfirmable since there is no DNA. Germline CDR1 and CDR2: MNHNY and SVGAGI (reference sequence). The CDR3 runs 14 residues. CDR3 region: CASSYSTGFDEQYF.

The chain has TRBV11-3 and TRBJ2-3. Germline V gene sequence: CDR1 SGHNT, CDR2 YENEEA. There are 12 residues in the CDR3. CDR3: CASSLTVETQYF. The variable domain in full, completed from reference TRBV11-3 and TRBJ2-3, reads EAGVVQSPRYKIIEKKQPVAFWCNPISGHNTLYWYLQNLGQGPELLIRYENEEAVDDSQLPKDRFSAERLKGVDSTLKIQPAELGDSAVYLCASSLTVETQYFGPGTRLTVL.